The clone carrying this TCR beta chain was counted once. The sample originates from a study of blood T cell repertoires in COVID-19. There are 12 residues in the CDR3. Trimming pared 4 bases from V and 4 bases from J, leaving 7 bases between. The germline V gene encodes CDR1 MNHEY and CDR2 SVGEGT. The data were produced by immunoSEQ multiplex PCR, yet TCRdb's version contains in-frame clones alone and is incomplete. The sample comprises about 120,000 clones, nearly 80% of which are singletons, and 15% to 20% rests with the top ten. The chain uses TRBV6-2 or TRBV6-3 and TRBJ1-2, with D perhaps matching TRBD1 (5 bases). The receptor was derived from a woman over 75 with active or convalescent COVID-19. Material for sequencing was peripheral blood. The CDR3 DNA reads as TGTGCCAGCAGTTCCAGGGTCTATGGCTACACCTTC. It specifies CASSSRVYGYTF.